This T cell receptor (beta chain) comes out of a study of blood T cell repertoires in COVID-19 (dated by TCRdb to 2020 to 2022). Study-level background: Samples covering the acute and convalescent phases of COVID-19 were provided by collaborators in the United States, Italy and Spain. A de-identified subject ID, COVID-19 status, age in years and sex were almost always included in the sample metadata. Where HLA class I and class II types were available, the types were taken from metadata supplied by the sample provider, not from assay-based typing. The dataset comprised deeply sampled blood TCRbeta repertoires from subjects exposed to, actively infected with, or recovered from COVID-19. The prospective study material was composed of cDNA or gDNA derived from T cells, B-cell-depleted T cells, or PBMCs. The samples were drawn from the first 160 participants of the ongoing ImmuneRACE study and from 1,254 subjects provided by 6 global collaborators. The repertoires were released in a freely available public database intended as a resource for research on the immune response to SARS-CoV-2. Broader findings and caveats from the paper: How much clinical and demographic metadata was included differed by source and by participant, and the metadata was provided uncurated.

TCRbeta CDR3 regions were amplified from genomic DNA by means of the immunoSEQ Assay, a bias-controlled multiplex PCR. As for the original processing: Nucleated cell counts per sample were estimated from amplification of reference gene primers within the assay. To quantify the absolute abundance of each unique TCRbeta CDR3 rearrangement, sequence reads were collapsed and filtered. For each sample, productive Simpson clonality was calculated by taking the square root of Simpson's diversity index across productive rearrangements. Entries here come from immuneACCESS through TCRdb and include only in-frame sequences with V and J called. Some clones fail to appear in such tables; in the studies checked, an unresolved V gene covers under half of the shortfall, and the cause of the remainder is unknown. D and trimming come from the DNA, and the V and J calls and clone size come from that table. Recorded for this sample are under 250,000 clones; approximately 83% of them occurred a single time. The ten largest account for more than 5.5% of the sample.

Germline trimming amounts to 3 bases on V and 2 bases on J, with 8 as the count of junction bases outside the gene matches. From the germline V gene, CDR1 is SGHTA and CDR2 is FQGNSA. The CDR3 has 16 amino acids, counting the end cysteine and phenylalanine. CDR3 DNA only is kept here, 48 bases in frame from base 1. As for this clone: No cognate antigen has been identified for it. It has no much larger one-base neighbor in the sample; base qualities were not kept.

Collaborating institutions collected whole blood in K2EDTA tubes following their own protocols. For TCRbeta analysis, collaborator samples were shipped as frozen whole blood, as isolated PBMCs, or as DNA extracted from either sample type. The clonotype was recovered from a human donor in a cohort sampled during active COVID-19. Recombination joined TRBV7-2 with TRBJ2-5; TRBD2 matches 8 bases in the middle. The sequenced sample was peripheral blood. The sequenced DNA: TGTGCCAGCAGCTTCCAACTAGCGGTTTATCAAGAGACCCAGTACTTC. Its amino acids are CASSFQLAVYQETQYF.